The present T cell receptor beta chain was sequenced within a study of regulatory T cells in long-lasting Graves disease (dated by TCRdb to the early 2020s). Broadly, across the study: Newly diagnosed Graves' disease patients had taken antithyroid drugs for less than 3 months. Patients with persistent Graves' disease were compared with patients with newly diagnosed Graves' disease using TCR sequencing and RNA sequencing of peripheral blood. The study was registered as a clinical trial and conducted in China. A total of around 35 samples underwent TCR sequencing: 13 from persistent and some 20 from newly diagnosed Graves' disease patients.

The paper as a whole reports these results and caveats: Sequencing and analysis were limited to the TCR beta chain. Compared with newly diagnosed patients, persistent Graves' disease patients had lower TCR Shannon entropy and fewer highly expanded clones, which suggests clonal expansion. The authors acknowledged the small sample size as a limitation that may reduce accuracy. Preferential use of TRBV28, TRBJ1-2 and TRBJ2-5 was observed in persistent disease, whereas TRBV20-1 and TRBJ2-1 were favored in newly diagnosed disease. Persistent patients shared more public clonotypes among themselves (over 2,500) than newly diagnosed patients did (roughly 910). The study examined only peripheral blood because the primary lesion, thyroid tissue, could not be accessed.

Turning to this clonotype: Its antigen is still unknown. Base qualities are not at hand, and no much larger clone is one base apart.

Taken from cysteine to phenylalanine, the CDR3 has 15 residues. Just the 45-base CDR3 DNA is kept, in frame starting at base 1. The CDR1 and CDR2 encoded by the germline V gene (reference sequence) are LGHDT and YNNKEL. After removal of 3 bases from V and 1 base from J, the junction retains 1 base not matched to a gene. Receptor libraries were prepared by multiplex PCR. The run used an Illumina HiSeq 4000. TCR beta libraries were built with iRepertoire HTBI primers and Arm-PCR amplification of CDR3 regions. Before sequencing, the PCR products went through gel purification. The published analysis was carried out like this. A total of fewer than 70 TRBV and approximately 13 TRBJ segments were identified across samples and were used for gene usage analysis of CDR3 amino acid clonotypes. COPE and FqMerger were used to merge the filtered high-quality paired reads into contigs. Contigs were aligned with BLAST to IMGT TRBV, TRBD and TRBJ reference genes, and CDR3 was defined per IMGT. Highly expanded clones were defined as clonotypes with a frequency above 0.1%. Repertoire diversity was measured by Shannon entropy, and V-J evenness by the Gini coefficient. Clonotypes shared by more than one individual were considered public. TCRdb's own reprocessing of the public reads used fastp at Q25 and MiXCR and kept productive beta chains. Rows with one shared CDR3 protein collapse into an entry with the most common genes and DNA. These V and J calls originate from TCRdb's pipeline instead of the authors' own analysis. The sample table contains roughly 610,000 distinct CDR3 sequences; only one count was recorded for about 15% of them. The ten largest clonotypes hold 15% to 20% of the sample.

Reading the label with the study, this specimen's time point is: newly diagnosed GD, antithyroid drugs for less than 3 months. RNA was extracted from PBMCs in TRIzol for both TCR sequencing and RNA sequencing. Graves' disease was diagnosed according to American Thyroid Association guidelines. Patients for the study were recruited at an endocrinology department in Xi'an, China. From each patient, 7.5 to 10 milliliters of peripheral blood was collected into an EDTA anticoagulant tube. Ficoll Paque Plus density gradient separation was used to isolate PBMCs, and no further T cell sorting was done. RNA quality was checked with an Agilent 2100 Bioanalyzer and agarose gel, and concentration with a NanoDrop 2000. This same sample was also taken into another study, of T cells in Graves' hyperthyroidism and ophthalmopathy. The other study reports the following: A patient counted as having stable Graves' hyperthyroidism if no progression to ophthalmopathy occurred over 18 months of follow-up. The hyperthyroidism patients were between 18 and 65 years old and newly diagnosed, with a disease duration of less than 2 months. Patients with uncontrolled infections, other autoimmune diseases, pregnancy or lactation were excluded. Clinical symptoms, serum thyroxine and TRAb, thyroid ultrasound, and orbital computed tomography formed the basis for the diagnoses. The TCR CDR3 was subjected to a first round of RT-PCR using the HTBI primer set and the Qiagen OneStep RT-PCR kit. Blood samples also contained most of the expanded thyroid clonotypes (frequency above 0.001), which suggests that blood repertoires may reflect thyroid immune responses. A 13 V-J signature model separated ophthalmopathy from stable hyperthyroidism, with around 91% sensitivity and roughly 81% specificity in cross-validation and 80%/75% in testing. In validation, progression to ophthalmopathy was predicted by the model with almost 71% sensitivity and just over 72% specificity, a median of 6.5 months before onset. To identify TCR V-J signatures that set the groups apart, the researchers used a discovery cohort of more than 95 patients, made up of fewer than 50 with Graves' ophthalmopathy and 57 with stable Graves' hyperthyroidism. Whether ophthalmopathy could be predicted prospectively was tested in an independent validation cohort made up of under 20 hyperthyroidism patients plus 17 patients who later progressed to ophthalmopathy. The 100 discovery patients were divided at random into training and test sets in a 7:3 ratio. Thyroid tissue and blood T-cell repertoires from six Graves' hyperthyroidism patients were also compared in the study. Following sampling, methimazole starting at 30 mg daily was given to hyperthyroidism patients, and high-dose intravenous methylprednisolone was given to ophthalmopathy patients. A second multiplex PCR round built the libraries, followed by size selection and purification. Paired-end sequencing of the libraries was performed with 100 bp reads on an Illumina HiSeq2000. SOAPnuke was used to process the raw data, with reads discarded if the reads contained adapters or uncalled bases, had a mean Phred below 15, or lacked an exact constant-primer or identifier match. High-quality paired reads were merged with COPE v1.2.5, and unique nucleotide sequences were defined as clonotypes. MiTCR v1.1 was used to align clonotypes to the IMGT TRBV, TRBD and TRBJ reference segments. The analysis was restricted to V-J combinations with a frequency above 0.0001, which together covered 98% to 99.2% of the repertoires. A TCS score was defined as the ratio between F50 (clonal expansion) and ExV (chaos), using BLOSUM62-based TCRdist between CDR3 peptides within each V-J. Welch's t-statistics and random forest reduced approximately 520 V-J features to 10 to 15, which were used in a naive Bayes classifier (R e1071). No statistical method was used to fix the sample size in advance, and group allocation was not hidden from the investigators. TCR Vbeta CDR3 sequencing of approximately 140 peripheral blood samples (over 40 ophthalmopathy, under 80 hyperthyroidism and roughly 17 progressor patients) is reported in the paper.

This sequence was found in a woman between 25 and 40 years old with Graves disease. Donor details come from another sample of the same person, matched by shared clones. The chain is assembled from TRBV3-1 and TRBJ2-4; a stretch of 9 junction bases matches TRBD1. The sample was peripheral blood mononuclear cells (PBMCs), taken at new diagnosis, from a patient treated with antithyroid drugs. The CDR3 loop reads CASSHGQGAKNIQYF. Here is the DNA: TGTGCCAGCAGCCACGGACAGGGGGCCAAAAACATTCAGTACTTC.